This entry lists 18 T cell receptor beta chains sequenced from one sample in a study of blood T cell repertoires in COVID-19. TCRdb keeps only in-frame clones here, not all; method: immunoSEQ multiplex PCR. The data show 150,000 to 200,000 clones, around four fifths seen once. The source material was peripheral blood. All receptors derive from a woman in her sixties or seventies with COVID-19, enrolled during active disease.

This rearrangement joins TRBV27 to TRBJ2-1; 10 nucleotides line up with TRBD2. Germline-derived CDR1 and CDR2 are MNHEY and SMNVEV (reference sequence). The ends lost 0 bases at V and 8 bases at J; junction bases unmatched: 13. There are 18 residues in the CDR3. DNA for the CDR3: TGTGCCAGCAGTTTATCGTCTCCTAGCGGGAGAATTAGGGATGAGCAGTTCTTC. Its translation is CASSLSSPSGRIRDEQFF.

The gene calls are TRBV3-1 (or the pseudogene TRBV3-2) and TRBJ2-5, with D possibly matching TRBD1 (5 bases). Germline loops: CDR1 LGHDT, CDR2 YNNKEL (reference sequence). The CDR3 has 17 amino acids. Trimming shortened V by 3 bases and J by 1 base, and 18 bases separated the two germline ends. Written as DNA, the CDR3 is TGTGCCAGCAGCCAGGCCCGTACCCGACAGAGCCAAGAGACCCAGTACTTC. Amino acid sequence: CASSQARTRQSQETQYF.

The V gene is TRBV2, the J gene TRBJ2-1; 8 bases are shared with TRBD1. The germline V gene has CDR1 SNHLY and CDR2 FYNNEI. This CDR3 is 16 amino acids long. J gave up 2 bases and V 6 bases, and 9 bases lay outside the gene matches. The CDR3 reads CASSRWTGNTYNEQFF. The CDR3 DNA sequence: TGTGCCAGCAGCCGCTGGACAGGGAACACCTACAATGAGCAGTTCTTC.

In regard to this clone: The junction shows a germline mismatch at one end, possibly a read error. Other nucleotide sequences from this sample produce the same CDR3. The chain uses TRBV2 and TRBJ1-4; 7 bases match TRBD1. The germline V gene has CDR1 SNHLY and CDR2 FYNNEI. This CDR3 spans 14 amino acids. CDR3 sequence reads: CASSELQGREKLFF. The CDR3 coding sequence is TGTGCCAGCAGTGAATTACAGGGGAGAGAAAAATTGTTTTTT.

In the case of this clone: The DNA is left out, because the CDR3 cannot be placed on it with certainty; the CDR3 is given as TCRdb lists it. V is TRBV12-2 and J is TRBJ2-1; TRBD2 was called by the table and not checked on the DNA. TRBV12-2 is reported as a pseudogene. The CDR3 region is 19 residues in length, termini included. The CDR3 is CASRSVARGTSHTRDEQFF.

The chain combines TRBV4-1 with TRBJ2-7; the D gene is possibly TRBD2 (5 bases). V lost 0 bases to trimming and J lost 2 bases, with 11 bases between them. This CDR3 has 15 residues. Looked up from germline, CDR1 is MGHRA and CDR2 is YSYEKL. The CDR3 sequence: CASSQETSFPYEQYF. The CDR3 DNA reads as TGCGCCAGCAGCCAAGAAACTAGTTTTCCCTACGAGCAGTACTTC.

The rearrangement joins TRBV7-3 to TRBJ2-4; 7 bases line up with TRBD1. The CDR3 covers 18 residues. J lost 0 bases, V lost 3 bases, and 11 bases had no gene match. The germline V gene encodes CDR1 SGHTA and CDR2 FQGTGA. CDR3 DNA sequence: TGTGCCAGCAGCTTCCGGGACAGTTGGCTCCTAGCCAAAAACATTCAGTACTTC. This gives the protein CASSFRDSWLLAKNIQYF. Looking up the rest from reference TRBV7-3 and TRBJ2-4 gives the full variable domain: GAGVSQTPSNKVTEKGKYVELRCDPISGHTALYWYRQSLGQGPEFLIYFQGTGAADDSGLPNDRFFAVRPEGSVSTLKIQRTERGDSAVYLCASSFRDSWLLAKNIQYFGAGTRLSVL.

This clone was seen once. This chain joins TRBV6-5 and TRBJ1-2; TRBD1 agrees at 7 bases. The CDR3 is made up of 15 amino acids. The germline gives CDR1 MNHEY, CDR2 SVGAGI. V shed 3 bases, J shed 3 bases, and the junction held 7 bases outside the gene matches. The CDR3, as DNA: TGTGCCAGCAGTTATATCGACAGGGCTGACTATGGCTACACCTTC. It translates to CASSYIDRADYGYTF.

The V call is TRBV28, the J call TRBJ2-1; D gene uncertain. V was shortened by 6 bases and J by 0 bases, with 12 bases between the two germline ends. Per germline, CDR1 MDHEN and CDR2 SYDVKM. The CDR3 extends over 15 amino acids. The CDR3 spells CASSIGGNSYNEQFF. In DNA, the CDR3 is TGTGCCAGCAGCATCGGCGGCAACTCCTACAATGAGCAGTTCTTC.

CDR3 sequence reads: CASSATGDNTEAFF. CDR3 nucleotides: TGTGCCAGCAGTGCGACAGGGGACAACACTGAAGCTTTCTTT. The gene calls are TRBV6-4 and TRBJ1-1, with TRBD1 identical over 8 bases. CDR1 is MRHNA, CDR2 SNTAGT, per germline. The trim removed 4 bases at V and 2 bases at J, leaving 3 bases unmatched. This CDR3 is built from 14 residues.

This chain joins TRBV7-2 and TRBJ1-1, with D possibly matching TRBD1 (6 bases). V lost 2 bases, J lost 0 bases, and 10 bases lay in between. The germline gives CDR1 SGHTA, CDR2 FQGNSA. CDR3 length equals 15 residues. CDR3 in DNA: TGTGCCAGCAGCTTACCGGGACACTTGAACACTGAAGCTTTCTTT. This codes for CASSLPGHLNTEAFF.

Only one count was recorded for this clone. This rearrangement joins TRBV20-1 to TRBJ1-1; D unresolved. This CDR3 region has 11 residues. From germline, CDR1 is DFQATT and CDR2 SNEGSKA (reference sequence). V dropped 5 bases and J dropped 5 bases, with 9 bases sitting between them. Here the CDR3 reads CSAFDRTEAFF. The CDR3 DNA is TGCAGTGCTTTTGATAGAACTGAAGCTTTCTTT.

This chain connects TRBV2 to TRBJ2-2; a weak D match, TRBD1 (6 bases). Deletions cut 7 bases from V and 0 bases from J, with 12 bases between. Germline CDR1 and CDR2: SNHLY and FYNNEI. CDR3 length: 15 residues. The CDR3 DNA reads TGTGCCAGCACCCAGGGGCGTTCGAACACCGGGGAGCTGTTTTTT. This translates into CASTQGRSNTGELFF. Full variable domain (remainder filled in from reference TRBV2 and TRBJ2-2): EPEVTQTPSHQVTQMGQEVILRCVPISNHLYFYWYRQILGQKVEFLVSFYNNEISEKSEIFDDQFSVERPDGSNFTLKIRSTKLEDSAMYFCASTQGRSNTGELFFGEGSRLTVL.

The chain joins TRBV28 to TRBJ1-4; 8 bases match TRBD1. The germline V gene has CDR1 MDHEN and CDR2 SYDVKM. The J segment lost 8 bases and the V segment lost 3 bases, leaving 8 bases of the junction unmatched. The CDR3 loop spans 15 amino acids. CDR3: CASSFMTGVGEKLFF. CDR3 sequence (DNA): TGTGCCAGCAGTTTCATGACAGGGGTGGGGGAAAAACTGTTTTTT.

The chain's CDR3 is CASSLALGHTYGYTF. In DNA form, the CDR3 reads TGTGCCAGCAGCTTAGCGCTGGGGCACACCTATGGCTACACCTTC. The rearrangement joins TRBV7-8 to TRBJ1-2, with TRBD1 as a possible D gene (5 bases). Per germline, CDR1 SGHVS and CDR2 FQNEAQ. The ends were cut back, 0 bases at V and 4 bases at J, with 12 bases in the middle. This CDR3 region has 15 residues.

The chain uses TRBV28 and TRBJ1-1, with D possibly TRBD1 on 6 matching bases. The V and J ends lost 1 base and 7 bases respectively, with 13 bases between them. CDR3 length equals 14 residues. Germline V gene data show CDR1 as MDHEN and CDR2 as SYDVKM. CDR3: CASSLFGGSGEAFF. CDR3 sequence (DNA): TGTGCCAGCAGTTTATTTGGGGGCTCGGGTGAAGCTTTCTTT.

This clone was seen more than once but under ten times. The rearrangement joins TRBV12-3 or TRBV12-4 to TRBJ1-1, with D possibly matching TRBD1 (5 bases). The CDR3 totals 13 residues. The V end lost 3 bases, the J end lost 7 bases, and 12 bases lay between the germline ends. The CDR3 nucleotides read TGTGCCAGCAGTTTGGGGGGGATTCGTGAAGCTTTCTTT. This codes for CASSLGGIREAFF.

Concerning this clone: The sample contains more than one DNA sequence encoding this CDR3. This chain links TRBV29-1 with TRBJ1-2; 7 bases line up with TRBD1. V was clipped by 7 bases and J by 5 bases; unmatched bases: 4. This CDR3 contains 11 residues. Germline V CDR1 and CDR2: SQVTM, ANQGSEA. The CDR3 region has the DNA TGCAGCGACACGACAGGGTATGGCTACACCTTC. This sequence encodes CSDTTGYGYTF.